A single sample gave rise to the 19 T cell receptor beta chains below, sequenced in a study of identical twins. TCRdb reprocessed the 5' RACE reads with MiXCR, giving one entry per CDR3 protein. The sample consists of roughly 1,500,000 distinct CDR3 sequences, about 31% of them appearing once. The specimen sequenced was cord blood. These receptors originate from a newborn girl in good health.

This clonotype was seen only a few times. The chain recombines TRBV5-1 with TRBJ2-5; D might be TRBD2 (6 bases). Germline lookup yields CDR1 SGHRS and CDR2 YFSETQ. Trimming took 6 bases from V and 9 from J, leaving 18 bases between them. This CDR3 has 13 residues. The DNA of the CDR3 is TGCGCCAGCATGATATCCGGGAGCCCATCCCAGTACTTC. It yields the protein CASMISGSPSQYF.

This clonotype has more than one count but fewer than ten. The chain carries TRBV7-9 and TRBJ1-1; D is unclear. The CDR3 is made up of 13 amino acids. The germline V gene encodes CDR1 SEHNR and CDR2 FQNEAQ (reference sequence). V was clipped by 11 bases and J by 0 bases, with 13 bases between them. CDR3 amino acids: CAGGRGVNTEAFF. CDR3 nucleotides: TGTGCCGGAGGGCGCGGAGTGAACACTGAAGCTTTCTTT.

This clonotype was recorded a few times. The CDR3 loop reads CASSQTPTGSHEKLFF. The CDR3 DNA reads as TGTGCCAGCAGCCAAACCCCGACAGGGTCACATGAAAAACTGTTTTTT. The rearrangement links TRBV21-1 to TRBJ1-4; no check of the table's D call, TRBD1, against the DNA was made. TRBV21-1 is assigned pseudogene status. CDR3 length: 16 amino acids.

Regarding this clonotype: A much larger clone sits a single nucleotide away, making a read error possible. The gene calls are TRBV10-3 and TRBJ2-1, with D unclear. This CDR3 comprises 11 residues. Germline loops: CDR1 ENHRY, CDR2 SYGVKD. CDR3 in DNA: TGTGCCATCAGTGAGTGGGATGAGCTGTTCTTC. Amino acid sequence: CAISEWDELFF.

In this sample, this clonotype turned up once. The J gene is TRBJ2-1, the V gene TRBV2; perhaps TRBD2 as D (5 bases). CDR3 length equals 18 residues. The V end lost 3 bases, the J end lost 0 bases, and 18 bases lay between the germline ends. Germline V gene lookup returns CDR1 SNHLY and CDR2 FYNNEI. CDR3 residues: CASSDYGARGPSYNEQFF. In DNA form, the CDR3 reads TGTGCCAGCAGTGATTATGGAGCGAGAGGGCCCTCCTACAATGAGCAGTTCTTC.

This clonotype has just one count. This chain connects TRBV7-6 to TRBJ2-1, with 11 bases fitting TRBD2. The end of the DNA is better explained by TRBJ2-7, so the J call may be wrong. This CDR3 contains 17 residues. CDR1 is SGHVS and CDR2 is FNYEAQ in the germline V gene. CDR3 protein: CASSPSPLAGGRYEQYF. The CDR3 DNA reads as TGTGCCAGCAGCCCTTCGCCTCTAGCGGGAGGTCGCTATGAGCAGTACTTC.

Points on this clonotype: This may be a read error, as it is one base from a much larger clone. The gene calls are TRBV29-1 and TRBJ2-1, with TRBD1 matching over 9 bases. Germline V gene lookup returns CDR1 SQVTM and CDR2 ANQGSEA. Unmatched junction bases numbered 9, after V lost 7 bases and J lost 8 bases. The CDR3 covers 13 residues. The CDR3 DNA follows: TGCAGCGCTAGGACAGGGGCCCTCGATGAGCAGTTCTTC. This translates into CSARTGALDEQFF.

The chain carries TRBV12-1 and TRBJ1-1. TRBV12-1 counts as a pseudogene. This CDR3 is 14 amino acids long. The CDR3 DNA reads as TGTGCCAGCAGCTTTCCAGTCATGAACACTGAAGCTTTCTTT. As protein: CASSFPVMNTEAFF.

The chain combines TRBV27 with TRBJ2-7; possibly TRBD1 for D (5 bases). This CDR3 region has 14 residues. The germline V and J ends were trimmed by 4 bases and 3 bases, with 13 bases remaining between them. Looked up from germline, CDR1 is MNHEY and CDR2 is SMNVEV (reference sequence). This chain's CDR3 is CASSSGLEYYEQYF. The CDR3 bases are TGTGCCAGCAGTTCAGGGTTAGAGTACTACGAGCAGTACTTC.

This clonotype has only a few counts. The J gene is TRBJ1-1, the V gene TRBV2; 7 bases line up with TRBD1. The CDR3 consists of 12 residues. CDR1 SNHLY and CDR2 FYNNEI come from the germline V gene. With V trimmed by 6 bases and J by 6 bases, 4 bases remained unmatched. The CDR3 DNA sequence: TGTGCCAGCAGGGGTGGGACAGCTGAAGCTTTCTTT. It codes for CASRGGTAEAFF. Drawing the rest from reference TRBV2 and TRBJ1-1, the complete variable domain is EPEVTQTPSHQVTQMGQEVILRCVPISNHLYFYWYRQILGQKVEFLVSFYNNEISEKSEIFDDQFSVERPDGSNFTLKIRSTKLEDSAMYFCASRGGTAEAFFGQGTRLTVV.

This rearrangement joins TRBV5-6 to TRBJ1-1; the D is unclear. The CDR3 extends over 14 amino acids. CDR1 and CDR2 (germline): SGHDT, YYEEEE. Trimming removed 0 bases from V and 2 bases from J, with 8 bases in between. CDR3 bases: TGTGCCAGCAGCTTGGTAGTATCCAACACTGAAGCTTTCTTT. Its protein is CASSLVVSNTEAFF. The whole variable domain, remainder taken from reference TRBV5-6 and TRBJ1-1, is DAGVTQSPTHLIKTRGQQVTLRCSPKSGHDTVSWYQQALGQGPQFIFQYYEEEERQRGNFPDRFSGHQFPNYSSELNVNALLLGDSALYLCASSLVVSNTEAFFGQGTRLTVV.

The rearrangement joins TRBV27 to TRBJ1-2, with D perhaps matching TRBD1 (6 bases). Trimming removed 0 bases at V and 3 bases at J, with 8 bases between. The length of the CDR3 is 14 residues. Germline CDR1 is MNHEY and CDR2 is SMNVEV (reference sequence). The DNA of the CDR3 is TGTGCCAGCAGTTTATCCCGGACAGACTATGGCTACACCTTC. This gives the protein CASSLSRTDYGYTF.

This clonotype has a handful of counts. CDR3 amino acids: CASSYPTQYF. In DNA, the CDR3 is TGTGCCAGCAGTTACCCAACCCAGTACTTC. The rearrangement uses TRBV6-2 or TRBV6-3 and TRBJ2-7, with unresolved D. V was cut by 2 bases and J by 10 bases, with 6 bases left in between. The CDR3 is 10 amino acids. Germline CDR1 and CDR2: MNHEY and SVGEGT.

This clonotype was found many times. DNA of the CDR3: TGTGCCAGCAGCCCTCCGACAGGGAACACTGAAGCTTTCTTT. This sequence encodes CASSPPTGNTEAFF. The chain uses TRBV12-3 or TRBV12-4 and TRBJ1-1; D perhaps matches TRBD1 (6 bases). The CDR3 has 14 residues. V was trimmed by 6 bases and J by 1 base, leaving 12 bases between them.

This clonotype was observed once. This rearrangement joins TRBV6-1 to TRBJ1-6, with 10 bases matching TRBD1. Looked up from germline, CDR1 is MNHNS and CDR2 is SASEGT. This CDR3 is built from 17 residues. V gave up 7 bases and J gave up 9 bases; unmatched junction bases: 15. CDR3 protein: CASTMGPLGTGVSPLHF. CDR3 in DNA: TGTGCCAGCACTATGGGTCCCCTCGGGACAGGGGTTTCACCCCTCCACTTT.

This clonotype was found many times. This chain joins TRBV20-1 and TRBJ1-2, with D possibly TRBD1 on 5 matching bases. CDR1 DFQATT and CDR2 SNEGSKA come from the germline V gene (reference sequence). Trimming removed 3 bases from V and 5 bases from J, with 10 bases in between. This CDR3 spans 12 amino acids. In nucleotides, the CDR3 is TGCAGTGCTAGTAAAGGGGAGTATGGCTACACCTTC. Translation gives CSASKGEYGYTF.

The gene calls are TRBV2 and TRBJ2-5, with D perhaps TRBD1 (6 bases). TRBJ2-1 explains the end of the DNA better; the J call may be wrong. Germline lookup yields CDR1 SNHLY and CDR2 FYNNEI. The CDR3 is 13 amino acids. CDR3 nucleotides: TGTGCCAGCGTTGGACAGTACCAAGAGACCCAGTTCTTC. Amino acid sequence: CASVGQYQETQFF.

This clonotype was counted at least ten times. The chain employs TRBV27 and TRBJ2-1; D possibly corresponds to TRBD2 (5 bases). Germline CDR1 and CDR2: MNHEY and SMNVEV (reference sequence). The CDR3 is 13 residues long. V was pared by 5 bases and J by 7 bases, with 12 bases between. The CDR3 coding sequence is TGTGCCAGCAGTCTCTCGCGGGTAAATGAGCAGTTCTTC. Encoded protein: CASSLSRVNEQFF.

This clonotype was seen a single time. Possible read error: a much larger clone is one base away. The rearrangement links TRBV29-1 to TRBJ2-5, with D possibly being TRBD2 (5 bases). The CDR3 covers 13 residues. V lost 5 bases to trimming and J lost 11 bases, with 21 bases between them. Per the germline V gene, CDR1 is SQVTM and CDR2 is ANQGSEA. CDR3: CSVPRTAENEQYF. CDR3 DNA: TGCAGCGTTCCCCGCACAGCGGAAAATGAGCAGTACTTC.